A single sample gave rise to the 7 T cell receptor beta chains below, sequenced in a study of cytomegalovirus exposure and HLA in healthy donors (dated by TCRdb to about 2017). Receptors were amplified or captured by the immunoSEQ multiplex PCR assay. For the multiplex PCR, a mixture combining 60 forward primers for TCR Vbeta segments and 13 reverse primers for TCR Jbeta segments was used. As stored in TCRdb, this immuneACCESS dataset retains in-frame rearrangements with V and J assigned. A fraction of the clones does not appear; measured against another copy, unresolved V genes explain less than half of the discrepancy, and the remainder lacks a known reason. This sample gives 160,000 or so clones in total; 80% of them show up just once. Together, the top ten hold 1.3% of the sample. Sample: PBMCs. These TCRs come from a man aged 25-45 years in good health and CMV-seronegative.

This clone occurred once. This chain links TRBV5-1 with TRBJ1-6; no firm D call. CDR3 length: 12 amino acids. V was shortened by 4 bases and J by 9 bases, with 8 bases between the two germline ends. Germline CDR1 and CDR2: SGHRS and YFSETQ. CDR3 coding DNA: TGCGCCAGCAGCGAAAGGAGTTCACCCCTCCACTTT. Translation: CASSERSSPLHF.

This chain links TRBV6-7 with TRBJ2-7, with a weak D call TRBD2 (5 bases). TRBV6-7 is annotated as an ORF whose role is uncertain. Trimming cost V 6 bases and J 5 bases, with 14 bases left between them. This CDR3 is built from 13 residues. CDR3 nucleotide sequence: TGTGCCAGCAGCCCCCGGGGTCGGAACGAGCAGTACTTC. Translating it yields CASSPRGRNEQYF.

The rearrangement links TRBV30 to TRBJ1-4; 8 bases align to TRBD1. The CDR3 loop spans 15 amino acids. V was pared by 3 bases and J by 4 bases, with 7 bases of the junction left unmatched. Germline CDR1 reads GTSNPN; CDR2 reads SVGIG (reference sequence). The CDR3 sequence: CAWSAPGTGNEKLFF. The CDR3 nucleotides are TGTGCCTGGAGCGCGCCCGGGACAGGTAATGAAAAACTGTTTTTT.

V and J are TRBV6-5 and TRBJ2-1, with D possibly matching TRBD1 (6 bases). Germline-derived CDR1 and CDR2 are MNHEY and SVGAGI. With 3 bases removed from V and 5 bases from J, the gap between germline ends came to 11 bases. The CDR3 extends over 14 amino acids. The CDR3 sequence is CASSYFRGDNEQFF. CDR3 nucleotide sequence: TGTGCCAGCAGTTATTTCAGGGGAGACAATGAGCAGTTCTTC.

The chain joins TRBV5-1 to TRBJ2-7; 8 bases map to TRBD2. V was pared by 0 bases and J by 6 bases, with 11 bases of the junction left unmatched. The CDR3 covers 16 residues. Germline CDR1 and CDR2: SGHRS and YFSETQ. The CDR3 DNA sequence: TGCGCCAGCAGCTTGGCAAAGAGTCTAGCGGGTAGCGAGCAGTACTTC. Protein product: CASSLAKSLAGSEQYF.

The sample holds a few counts of this clone. This chain links TRBV30 with TRBJ1-2; 7 nucleotides line up with TRBD1. The germline V gene has CDR1 GTSNPN and CDR2 SVGIG (reference sequence). The trim removed 7 bases at V and 3 bases at J, leaving 8 bases unmatched. The CDR3 spans 13 residues. The CDR3 loop is CASNTGADYGYTF. The CDR3 region has the DNA TGTGCCTCCAACACAGGGGCGGACTATGGCTACACCTTC. Drawing the rest from reference TRBV30 and TRBJ1-2, the complete variable domain is SQTIHQWPATLVQPVGSPLSLECTVEGTSNPNLYWYRQAAGRGLQLLFYSVGIGQISSEVPQNLSASRPQDRQFILSSKKLLLSDSGFYLCASNTGADYGYTFGSGTRLTVV.

The gene calls are TRBV4-1 and TRBJ1-3; tentative D call: TRBD1 (6 bases). CDR1 and CDR2 (germline): MGHRA, YSYEKL. This CDR3 comprises 14 residues. V lost 8 bases and J 8 bases, leaving 19 bases between the germline ends. Written as DNA, the CDR3 is TGCGCCAGCTTGGGGCAGGGGAATGTCGACACCATATATTTT. Protein sequence: CASLGQGNVDTIYF.